This T cell receptor (beta chain) was retrieved from a study of blood T cell repertoires in COVID-19. On the study more broadly: There were acute and convalescent COVID-19 samples, and they came from the United States, Italy and Spain. Sources were T cells, B-cell-depleted T cells, or PBMCs; the material itself was cDNA or gDNA.

CDR1 and CDR2 (germline): LNHNV, YYDKDF (reference sequence). V lost 0 bases and J lost 2, with 8 bases in between. The CDR3 is 14 amino acids. Original data processing: Amplification of reference gene primers was used by the study to estimate nucleated cell counts. Libraries were prepared by immunoSEQ multiplex PCR; TCRdb keeps only in-frame clonotypes and omits some of them. D and trimming come from the DNA, and the V and J calls and clone size come from that table. The sample has 120,000 to 150,000 clones; around four fifths are singletons. The V and J genes are TRBV15 and TRBJ2-7, with unresolved D. The sample taken for sequencing was peripheral blood. The TCR was taken from a woman aged 40-49 years with active or convalescent COVID-19. As DNA, the CDR3 is TGTGCCACCAGCAGAGATCCACTCCCCTACGAGCAGTACTTC. It yields the protein CATSRDPLPYEQYF. Filled out from reference TRBV15 and TRBJ2-7, the complete variable domain reads DAMVIQNPRYQVTQFGKPVTLSCSQTLNHNVMYWYQQKSSQAPKLLFHYYDKDFNNEADTPDNFQSRRPNTSFCFLDIRSPGLGDTAMYLCATSRDPLPYEQYFGPGTRLTVT.